This TCR beta chain emerged from a study of cytomegalovirus exposure and HLA in healthy donors. A note on this clone: Its target is not known.

Germline V lookup: CDR1 MNHEY, CDR2 SVGAGI. The CDR3 is 15 amino acids. The ends lost 0 bases at V and 7 bases at J; junction bases unmatched: 4. Vbeta (60) and Jbeta (13) primers were used in the PCR. Assay used: immunoSEQ multiplex PCR; TCRdb lists only in-frame clones, some missing. The table lists about 230,000 clones, 82% of them singletons. Study findings and constraints: Segments of the TCR beta V type were, in most cases, productive about 87% or about 30% of the time in an earlier analysis. A later analysis showed that HLA-associated TCR beta chains had undergone more clonal expansion than equally common others.

This chain links TRBV6-5 with TRBJ1-4; 8 bases are a match to TRBD1. This clonotype was obtained from a woman aged 40 to 50 in good health and CMV-seronegative. The sample comprised PBMCs. CDR3 region: CASSYSQGAGEKLFF. The CDR3 region has the DNA TGTGCCAGCAGTTACTCCCAGGGGGCCGGTGAAAAACTGTTTTTT.